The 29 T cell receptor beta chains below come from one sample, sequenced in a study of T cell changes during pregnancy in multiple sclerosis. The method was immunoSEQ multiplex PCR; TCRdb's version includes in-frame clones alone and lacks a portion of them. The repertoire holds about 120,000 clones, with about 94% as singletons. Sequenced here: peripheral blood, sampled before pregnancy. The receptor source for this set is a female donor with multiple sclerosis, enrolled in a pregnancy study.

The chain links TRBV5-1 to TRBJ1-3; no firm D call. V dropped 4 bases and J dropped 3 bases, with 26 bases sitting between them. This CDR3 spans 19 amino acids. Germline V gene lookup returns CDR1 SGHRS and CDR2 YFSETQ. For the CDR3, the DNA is TGCGCCAGCAGCCCAGCTCCCAGAGGCCCGATACGAAGTGGAAACACCATATATTTT. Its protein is CASSPAPRGPIRSGNTIYF.

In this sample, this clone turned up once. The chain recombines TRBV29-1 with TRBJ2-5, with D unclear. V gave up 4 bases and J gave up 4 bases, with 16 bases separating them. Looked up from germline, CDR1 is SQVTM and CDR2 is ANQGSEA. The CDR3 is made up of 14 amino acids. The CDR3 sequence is CSVVTRLVGETQYF. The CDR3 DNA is TGCAGCGTTGTAACACGGCTAGTGGGAGAGACCCAGTACTTC.

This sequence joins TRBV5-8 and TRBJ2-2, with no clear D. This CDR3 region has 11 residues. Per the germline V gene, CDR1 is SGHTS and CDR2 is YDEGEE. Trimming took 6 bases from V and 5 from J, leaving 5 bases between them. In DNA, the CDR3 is TGTGCCAGCATACGGACCGGGGAGCTGTTTTTT. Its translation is CASIRTGELFF.

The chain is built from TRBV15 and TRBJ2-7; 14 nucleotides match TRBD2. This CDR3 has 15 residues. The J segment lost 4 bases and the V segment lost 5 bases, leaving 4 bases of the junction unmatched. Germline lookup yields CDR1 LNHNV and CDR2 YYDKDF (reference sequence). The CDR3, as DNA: TGTGCCACCAGCTTTGGGACTAGCGGGAGTTACGAGCAGTACTTC. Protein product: CATSFGTSGSYEQYF.

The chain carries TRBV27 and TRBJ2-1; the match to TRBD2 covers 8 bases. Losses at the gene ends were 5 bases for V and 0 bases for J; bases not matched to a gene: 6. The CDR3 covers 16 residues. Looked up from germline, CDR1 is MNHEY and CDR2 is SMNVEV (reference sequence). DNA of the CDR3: TGTGCCAGCAGTCTCCGGGGGGGGCGCTCCTACAATGAGCAGTTCTTC. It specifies CASSLRGGRSYNEQFF.

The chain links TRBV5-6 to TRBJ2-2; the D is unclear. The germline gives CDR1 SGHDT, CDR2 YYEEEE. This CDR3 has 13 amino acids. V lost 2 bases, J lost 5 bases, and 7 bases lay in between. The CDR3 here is CASSFRVTGELFF. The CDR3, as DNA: TGTGCCAGCAGCTTTAGAGTTACCGGGGAGCTGTTTTTT.

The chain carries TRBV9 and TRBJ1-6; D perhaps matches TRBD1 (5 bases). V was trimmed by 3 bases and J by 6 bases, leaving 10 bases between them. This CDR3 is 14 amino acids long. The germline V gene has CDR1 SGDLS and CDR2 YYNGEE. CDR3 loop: CASSGRGGNSPLHF. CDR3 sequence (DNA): TGTGCCAGCAGCGGAAGGGGCGGTAATTCACCCCTCCACTTT.

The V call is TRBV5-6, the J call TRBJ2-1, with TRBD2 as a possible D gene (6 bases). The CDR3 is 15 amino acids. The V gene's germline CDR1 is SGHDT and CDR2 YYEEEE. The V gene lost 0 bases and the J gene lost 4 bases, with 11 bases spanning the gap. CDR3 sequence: CASSLGPGGYNEQFF. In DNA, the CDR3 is TGTGCCAGCAGCTTGGGGCCCGGGGGATACAATGAGCAGTTCTTC.

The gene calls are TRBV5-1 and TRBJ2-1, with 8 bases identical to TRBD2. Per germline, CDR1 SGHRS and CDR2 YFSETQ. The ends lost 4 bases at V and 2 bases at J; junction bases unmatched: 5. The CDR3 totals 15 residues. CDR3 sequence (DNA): TGCGCCAGCAGCCGGACTAGCAGCCCCTACAATGAGCAGTTCTTC. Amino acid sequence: CASSRTSSPYNEQFF.

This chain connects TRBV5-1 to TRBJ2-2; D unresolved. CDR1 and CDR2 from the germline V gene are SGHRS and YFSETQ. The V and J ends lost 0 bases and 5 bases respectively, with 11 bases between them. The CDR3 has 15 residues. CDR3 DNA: TGCGCCAGCAGCTTGGTAGCCGCGGCGACCGGGGAGCTGTTTTTT. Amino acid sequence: CASSLVAAATGELFF.

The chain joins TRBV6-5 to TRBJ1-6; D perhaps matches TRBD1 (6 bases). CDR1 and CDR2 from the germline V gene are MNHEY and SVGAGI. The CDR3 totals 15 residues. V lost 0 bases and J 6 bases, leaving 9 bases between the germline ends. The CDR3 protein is CASSYSRQANSPLHF. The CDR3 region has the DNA TGTGCCAGCAGTTACTCCAGACAGGCTAATTCACCCCTCCACTTT.

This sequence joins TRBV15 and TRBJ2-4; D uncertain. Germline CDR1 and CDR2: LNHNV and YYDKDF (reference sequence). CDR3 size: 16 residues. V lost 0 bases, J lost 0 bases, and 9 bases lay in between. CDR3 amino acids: CATSREELLAKNIQYF. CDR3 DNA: TGTGCCACCAGCAGAGAGGAGTTACTAGCCAAAAACATTCAGTACTTC.

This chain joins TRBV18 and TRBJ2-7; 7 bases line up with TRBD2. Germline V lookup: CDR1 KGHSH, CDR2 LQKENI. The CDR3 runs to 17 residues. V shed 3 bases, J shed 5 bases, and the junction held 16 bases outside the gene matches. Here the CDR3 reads CASSPRSGGRGSHEQYF. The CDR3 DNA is TGTGCCAGCTCACCTCGGAGTGGGGGGAGGGGATCCCACGAGCAGTACTTC.

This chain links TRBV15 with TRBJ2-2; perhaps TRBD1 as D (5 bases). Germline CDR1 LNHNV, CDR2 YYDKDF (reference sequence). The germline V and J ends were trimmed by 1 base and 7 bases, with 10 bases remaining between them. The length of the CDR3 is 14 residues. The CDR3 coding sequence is TGTGCCACCAGCAGAGTGTCAGGGAACGGGGAGCTGTTTTTT. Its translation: CATSRVSGNGELFF.

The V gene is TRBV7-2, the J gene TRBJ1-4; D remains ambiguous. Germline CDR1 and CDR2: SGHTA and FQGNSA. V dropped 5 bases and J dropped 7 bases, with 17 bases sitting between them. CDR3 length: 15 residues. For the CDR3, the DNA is TGTGCCAGCAGCCTTTTACCCTTCGAGGGTGAAAAACTGTTTTTT. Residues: CASSLLPFEGEKLFF.

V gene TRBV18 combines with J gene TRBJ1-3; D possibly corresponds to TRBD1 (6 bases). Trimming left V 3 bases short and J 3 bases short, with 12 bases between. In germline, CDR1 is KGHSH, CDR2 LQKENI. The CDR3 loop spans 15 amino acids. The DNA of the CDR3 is TGTGCCAGCTCACCTACACAGGGATATGGAAACACCATATATTTT. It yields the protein CASSPTQGYGNTIYF.

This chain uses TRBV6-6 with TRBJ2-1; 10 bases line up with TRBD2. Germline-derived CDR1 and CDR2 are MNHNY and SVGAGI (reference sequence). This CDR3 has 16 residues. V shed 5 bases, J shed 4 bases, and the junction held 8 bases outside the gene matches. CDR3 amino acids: CASSLGLAGVYNEQFF. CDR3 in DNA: TGTGCCAGCAGTCTCGGGCTAGCGGGAGTATACAATGAGCAGTTCTTC.

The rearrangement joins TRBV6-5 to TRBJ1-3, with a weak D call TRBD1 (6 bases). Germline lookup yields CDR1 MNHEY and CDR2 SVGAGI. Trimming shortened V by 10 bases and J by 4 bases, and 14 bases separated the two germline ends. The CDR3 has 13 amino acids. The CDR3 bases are TGTGCCACCTCGGACAGATTAGGAAACACCATATATTTT. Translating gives CATSDRLGNTIYF.

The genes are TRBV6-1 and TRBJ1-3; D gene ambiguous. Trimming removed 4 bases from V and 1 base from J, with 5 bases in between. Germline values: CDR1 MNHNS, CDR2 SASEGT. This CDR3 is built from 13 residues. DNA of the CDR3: TGTGCCAGCAGTGGCAGATCTGGAAACACCATATATTTT. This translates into CASSGRSGNTIYF.

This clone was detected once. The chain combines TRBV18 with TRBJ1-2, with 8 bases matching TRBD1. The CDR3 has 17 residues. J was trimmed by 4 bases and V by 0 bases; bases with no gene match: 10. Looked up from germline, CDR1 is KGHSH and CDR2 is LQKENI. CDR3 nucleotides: TGTGCCAGCTCACCACCACTTGGGACAGGCCTCCCCTATGGCTACACCTTC. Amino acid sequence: CASSPPLGTGLPYGYTF.

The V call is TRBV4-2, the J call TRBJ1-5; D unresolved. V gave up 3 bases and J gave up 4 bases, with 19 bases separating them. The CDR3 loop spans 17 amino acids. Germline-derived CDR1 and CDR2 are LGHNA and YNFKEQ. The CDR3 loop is CASSQGPLAGPNQPQHF. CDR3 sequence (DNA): TGTGCCAGCAGCCAGGGTCCGCTGGCAGGCCCAAATCAGCCCCAGCATTTT.

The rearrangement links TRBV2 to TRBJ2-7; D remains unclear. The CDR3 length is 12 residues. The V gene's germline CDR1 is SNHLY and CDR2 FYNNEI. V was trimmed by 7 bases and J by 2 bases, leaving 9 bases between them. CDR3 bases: TGTGCCAGCAAGAACGGAGCCTACGAGCAGTACTTC. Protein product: CASKNGAYEQYF.

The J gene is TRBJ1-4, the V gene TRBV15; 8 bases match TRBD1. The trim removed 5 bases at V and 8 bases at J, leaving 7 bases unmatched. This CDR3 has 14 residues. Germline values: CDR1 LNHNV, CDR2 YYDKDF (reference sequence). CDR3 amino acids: CATSGGTGHEKLFF. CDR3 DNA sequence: TGTGCCACCAGCGGAGGGACAGGCCACGAAAAACTGTTTTTT.

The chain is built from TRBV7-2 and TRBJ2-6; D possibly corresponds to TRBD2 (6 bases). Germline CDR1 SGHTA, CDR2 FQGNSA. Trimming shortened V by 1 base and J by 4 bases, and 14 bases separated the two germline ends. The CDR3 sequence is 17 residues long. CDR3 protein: CASSLVGGNSGANVLTF. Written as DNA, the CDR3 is TGTGCCAGCAGCTTAGTGGGCGGGAACTCCGGGGCCAACGTCCTGACTTTC. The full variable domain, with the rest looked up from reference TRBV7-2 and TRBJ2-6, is GAGVSQSPSNKVTEKGKDVELRCDPISGHTALYWYRQSLGQGLEFLIYFQGNSAPDKSGLPSDRFSAERTGGSVSTLTIQRTQQEDSAVYLCASSLVGGNSGANVLTFGAGSRLTVL.

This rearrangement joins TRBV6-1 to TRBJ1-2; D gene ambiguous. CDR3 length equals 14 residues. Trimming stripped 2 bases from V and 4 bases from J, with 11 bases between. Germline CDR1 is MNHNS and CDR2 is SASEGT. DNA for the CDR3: TGTGCCAGCAGTGAACCGCCGGAGACCTATGGCTACACCTTC. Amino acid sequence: CASSEPPETYGYTF.

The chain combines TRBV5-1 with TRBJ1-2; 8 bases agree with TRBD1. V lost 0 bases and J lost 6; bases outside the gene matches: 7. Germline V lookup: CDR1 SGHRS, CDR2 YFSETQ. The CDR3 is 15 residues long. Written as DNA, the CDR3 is TGCGCCAGCAGCTTGGCCGATGACAGGGGCCATGGCTACACCTTC. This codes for CASSLADDRGHGYTF.

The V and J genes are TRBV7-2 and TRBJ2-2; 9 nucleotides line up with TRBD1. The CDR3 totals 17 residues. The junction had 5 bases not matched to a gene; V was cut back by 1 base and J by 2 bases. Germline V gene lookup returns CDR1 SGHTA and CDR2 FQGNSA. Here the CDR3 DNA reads TGTGCCAGCAGCTTAGACCCGACAGGGGGAAACACCGGGGAGCTGTTTTTT. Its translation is CASSLDPTGGNTGELFF.

Here the CDR3 reads CAWIRSLNTEAFF. The CDR3 nucleotides read TGTGCCTGGATACGGAGCTTGAACACTGAAGCTTTCTTT. V gene TRBV30 combines with J gene TRBJ1-1; D gene uncertain. CDR3 size: 13 residues. Germline CDR1 GTSNPN, CDR2 SVGIG (reference sequence). Trimming took off 4 bases at V and 0 bases at J, with 9 bases between the two ends.

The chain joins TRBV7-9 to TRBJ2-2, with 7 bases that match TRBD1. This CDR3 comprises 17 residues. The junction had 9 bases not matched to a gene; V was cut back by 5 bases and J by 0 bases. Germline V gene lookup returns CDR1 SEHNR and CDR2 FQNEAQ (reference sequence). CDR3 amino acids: CASSPQRGGSNTGELFF. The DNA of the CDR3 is TGTGCCAGCAGCCCGCAGCGAGGGGGCTCGAACACCGGGGAGCTGTTTTTT.